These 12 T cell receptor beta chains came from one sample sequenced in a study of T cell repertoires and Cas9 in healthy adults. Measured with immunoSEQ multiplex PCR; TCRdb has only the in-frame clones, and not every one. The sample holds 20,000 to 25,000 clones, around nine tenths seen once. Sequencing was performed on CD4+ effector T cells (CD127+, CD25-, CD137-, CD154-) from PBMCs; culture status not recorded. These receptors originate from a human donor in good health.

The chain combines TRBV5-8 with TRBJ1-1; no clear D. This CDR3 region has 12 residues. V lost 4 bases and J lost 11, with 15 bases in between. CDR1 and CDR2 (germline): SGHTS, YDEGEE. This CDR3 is CASSTRLFTAFF. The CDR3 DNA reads TGTGCCAGCAGCACGAGACTCTTCACGGCTTTCTTT.

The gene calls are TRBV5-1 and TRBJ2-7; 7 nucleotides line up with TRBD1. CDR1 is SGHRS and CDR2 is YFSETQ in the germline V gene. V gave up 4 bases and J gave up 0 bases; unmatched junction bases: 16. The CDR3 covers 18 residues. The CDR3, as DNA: TGCGCCAGCAGCGGAGGACCGACAGGGCGAACCACCTCCTACGAGCAGTACTTC. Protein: CASSGGPTGRTTSYEQYF.

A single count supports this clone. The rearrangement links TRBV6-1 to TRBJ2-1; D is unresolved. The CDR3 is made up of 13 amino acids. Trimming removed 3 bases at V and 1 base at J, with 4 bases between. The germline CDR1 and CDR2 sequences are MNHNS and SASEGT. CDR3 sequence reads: CASSDLSYNEQFF. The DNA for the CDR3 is TGTGCCAGCAGTGATTTATCCTACAATGAGCAGTTCTTC.

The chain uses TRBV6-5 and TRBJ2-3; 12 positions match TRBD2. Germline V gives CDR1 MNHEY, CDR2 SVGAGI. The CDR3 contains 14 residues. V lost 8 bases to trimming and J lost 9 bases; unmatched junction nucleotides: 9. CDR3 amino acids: CASRPGLAGSTQYF. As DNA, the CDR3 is TGTGCCAGCCGACCCGGACTAGCGGGGAGCACGCAGTATTTT.

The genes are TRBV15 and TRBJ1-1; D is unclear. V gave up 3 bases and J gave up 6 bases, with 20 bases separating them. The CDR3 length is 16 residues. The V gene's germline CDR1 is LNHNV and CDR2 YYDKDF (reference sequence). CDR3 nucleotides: TGTGCCACCAGCAGGGAGATGGCGGAATTAACGGCTGAAGCTTTCTTT. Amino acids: CATSREMAELTAEAFF.

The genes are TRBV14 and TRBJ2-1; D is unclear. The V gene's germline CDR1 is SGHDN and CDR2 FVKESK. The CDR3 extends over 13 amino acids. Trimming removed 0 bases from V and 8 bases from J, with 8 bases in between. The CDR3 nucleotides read TGTGCCAGCAGCCAAGATGGCTTTTATGAGCAGTTCTTC. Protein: CASSQDGFYEQFF.

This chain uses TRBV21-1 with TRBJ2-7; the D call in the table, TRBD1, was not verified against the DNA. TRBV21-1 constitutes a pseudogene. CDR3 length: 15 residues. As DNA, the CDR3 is TGTGCCAGCAGCAAAGACCGACCAGGGAACTACGAGCAGTACTTC. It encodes CASSKDRPGNYEQYF.

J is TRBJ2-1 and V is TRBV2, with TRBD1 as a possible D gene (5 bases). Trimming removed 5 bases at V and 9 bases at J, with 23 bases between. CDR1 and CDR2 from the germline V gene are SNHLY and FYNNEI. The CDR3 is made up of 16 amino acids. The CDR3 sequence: CASSSRTFVKTTEQFF. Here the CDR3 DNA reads TGTGCCAGCAGTTCTCGGACATTCGTCAAGACCACTGAGCAGTTCTTC.

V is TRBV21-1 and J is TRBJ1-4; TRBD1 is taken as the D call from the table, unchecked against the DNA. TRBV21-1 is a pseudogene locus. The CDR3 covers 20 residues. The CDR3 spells CASSTKRTGTSSATNEKLFF. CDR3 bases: TGTGCCAGCAGCACCAAGCGTACCGGGACATCCTCTGCAACTAATGAAAAACTGTTTTTT.

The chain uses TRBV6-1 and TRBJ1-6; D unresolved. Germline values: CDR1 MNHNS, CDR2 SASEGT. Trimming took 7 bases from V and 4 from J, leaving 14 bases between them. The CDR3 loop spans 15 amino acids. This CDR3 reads CASTTDGGYNSPLHF. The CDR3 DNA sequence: TGTGCCAGCACCACCGATGGCGGGTATAATTCACCCCTCCACTTT.

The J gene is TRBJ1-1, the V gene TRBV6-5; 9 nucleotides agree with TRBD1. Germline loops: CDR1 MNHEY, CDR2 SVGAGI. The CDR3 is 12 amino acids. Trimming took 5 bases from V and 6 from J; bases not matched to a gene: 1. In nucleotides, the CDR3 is TGTGCCAGCAGTCGGACAGGGGCTGAAGCTTTCTTT. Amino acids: CASSRTGAEAFF.

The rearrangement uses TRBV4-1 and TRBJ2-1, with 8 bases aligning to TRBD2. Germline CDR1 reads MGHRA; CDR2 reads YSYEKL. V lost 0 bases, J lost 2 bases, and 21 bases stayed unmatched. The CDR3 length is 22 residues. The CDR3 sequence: CASSQDLSELAGRKITYNEQFF. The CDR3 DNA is TGCGCCAGCAGCCAAGATCTTTCTGAATTAGCGGGGAGAAAAATCACCTACAATGAGCAGTTCTTC.